These 24 T cell receptor beta chains were all obtained from the same sample, sequenced in a study of blood T cell repertoires in COVID-19. Method: immunoSEQ multiplex PCR; TCRdb's copy keeps in-frame clones and lacks some. This table holds 180,000 or so clones, about four fifths found once. Sequencing was done on a sample of peripheral blood. These receptor sequences come from a woman between 40 and 50 years old with COVID-19, enrolled during active disease.

The CDR3 is CASSLEPGQPYEQYV. The CDR3 DNA reads as TGTGCCAGCAGCTTGGAGCCGGGACAGCCTTACGAGCAGTACGTC. The chain uses TRBV5-4 and TRBJ2-7; 7 bases are a match to TRBD1. Germline CDR1 is SGHNT and CDR2 is YYREEE (reference sequence). V shed 0 bases and J 4 bases; nucleotides not matched to a gene: 7. The length of the CDR3 is 15 residues.

This chain connects TRBV5-4 to TRBJ2-4; 7 bases map to TRBD1. This CDR3 is 13 amino acids long. V shed 0 bases, J shed 8 bases, and the junction held 2 bases outside the gene matches. Looked up from germline, CDR1 is SGHNT and CDR2 is YYREEE (reference sequence). The CDR3 reads CASSLDRGDIQYF. The CDR3 region has the DNA TGTGCCAGCAGCTTGGACAGGGGAGACATTCAGTACTTC.

The rearrangement joins TRBV19 to TRBJ2-7; 7 bases align to TRBD1. J gave up 0 bases and V 5 bases, and 10 bases lay outside the gene matches. Germline V lookup: CDR1 LNHDA, CDR2 SQIVND (reference sequence). This CDR3 is built from 16 residues. The CDR3 nucleotides are TGTGCCAGTAGTCTCAAGGGTGGGACAGCCTCCTACGAGCAGTACTTC. Protein product: CASSLKGGTASYEQYF.

This clone was seen only once. The rearrangement links TRBV11-3 to TRBJ2-6; TRBD1 agrees at 9 bases. This CDR3 has 20 residues. V trimming: 0 bases; J trimming: 1 base; junction bases outside the gene matches: 10. Germline lookup yields CDR1 SGHNT and CDR2 YENEEA. The CDR3 is CASSLDRLTGGRSGANVLTF. CDR3 DNA: TGTGCCAGCAGCTTAGATCGTCTGACAGGGGGAAGGTCTGGGGCCAACGTCCTGACTTTC.

The chain links TRBV6-5 to TRBJ2-2; D unresolved. The V end was cut by 2 bases, the J end by 1 base, with 8 bases between. CDR1 is MNHEY and CDR2 is SVGAGI in the germline V gene. The CDR3 extends over 15 amino acids. The CDR3 DNA sequence: TGTGCCAGCAGTTACAAGAGGAAGAACACCGGGGAGCTGTTTTTT. Translating it yields CASSYKRKNTGELFF.

V is TRBV5-4 and J is TRBJ1-6, with 9 bases fitting TRBD1. The CDR3 loop spans 15 amino acids. V lost 4 bases to trimming and J lost 10 bases; unmatched junction nucleotides: 9. Germline V gives CDR1 SGHNT, CDR2 YYREEE (reference sequence). CDR3 sequence reads: CASSAGTGTLSPLHF. The CDR3 nucleotides read TGTGCCAGCAGCGCCGGGACAGGGACCCTGTCACCCCTCCACTTT. The variable domain in full, completed from reference TRBV5-4 and TRBJ1-6, reads ETGVTQSPTHLIKTRGQQVTLRCSSQSGHNTVSWYQQALGQGPQFIFQYYREEENGRGNFPPRFSGLQFPNYSSELNVNALELDDSALYLCASSAGTGTLSPLHFGNGTRLTVT.

This clone turned up a few times. The chain links TRBV7-2 to TRBJ2-3; D perhaps matches TRBD1 (6 bases). The CDR3 runs 14 residues. The V gene's germline CDR1 is SGHTA and CDR2 FQGNSA. The ends were cut back, 5 bases at V and 8 bases at J, with 17 bases in the middle. The CDR3 region has the DNA TGTGCCAGCAGCCCCCACGATACAGGGCTTACGCAGTATTTT. Amino acid sequence: CASSPHDTGLTQYF.

This chain connects TRBV24-1 to TRBJ2-1, with D possibly TRBD2 on 5 matching bases. The CDR3 loop spans 15 amino acids. Germline-derived CDR1 and CDR2 are KGHDR and SFDVKD. Trimming took 9 bases from V and 5 from J, leaving 19 bases between them. The CDR3 DNA is TGTGCCACCCAATTATCTATGACGGGAAACAATGAGCAGTTCTTC. The encoded protein is CATQLSMTGNNEQFF.

The genes are TRBV19 and TRBJ2-1, with 7 bases fitting TRBD2. The germline V gene has CDR1 LNHDA and CDR2 SQIVND (reference sequence). This CDR3 contains 13 residues. The V and J ends lost 6 bases and 6 bases, in that order; junction bases with no gene match: 5. CDR3 amino acids: CASRSTSRNEQFF. The DNA for the CDR3 is TGTGCCAGTAGGTCGACTAGCCGCAATGAGCAGTTCTTC. Full variable domain (remainder filled in from reference TRBV19 and TRBJ2-1): DGGITQSPKYLFRKEGQNVTLSCEQNLNHDAMYWYRQDPGQGLRLIYYSQIVNDFQKGDIAEGYSVSREKKESFPLTVTSAQKNPTAFYLCASRSTSRNEQFFGPGTRLTVL.

The chain uses TRBV10-1 and TRBJ2-7; D might be TRBD2 (6 bases). V was pared by 6 bases and J by 6 bases, with 18 bases between. This CDR3 has 14 residues. Germline CDR1 reads WNHNN; CDR2 reads SYGVQD (reference sequence). The CDR3 sequence: CASRPGDRECEQYF. The DNA of the CDR3 is TGCGCCAGCAGGCCCGGGGACCGGGAGTGCGAGCAGTACTTC.

The chain joins TRBV20-1 to TRBJ1-6, with 7 nucleotides matching TRBD1. Unmatched junction bases numbered 8, after V lost 3 bases and J lost 6 bases. This CDR3 spans 15 amino acids. Per germline, CDR1 DFQATT and CDR2 SNEGSKA (reference sequence). CDR3 amino acids: CSASRQGGGNSPLHF. The CDR3 DNA is TGCAGTGCTAGTCGACAGGGCGGAGGTAATTCACCCCTCCACTTT.

The chain joins TRBV27 to TRBJ2-7; TRBD2 matches 8 bases. In germline, CDR1 is MNHEY, CDR2 SMNVEV (reference sequence). This CDR3 contains 13 residues. J lost 1 base, V lost 8 bases, and 4 bases had no gene match. In DNA form, the CDR3 reads TGTGCCAGCGCGGGAGGCCAGTCCTACGAGCAGTACTTC. It codes for CASAGGQSYEQYF.

The J gene is TRBJ2-3, the V gene TRBV10-2; no clear D. The CDR3 sequence is 13 residues long. Trimming removed 3 bases at V and 2 bases at J, with 6 bases between. Germline V lookup: CDR1 WSHSY, CDR2 SAAADI. This CDR3 is CASSDAVTDTQYF. As DNA, the CDR3 is TGCGCCAGCAGTGATGCAGTCACAGATACGCAGTATTTT.

DNA for the CDR3: TGTGCCAGCAGCGGTTTCGGGGGGGGCTCTGGAAACACCATATATTTT. It is translated as CASSGFGGGSGNTIYF. This sequence joins TRBV9 and TRBJ1-3, with a possible D match to TRBD1 (5 bases). The germline V gene has CDR1 SGDLS and CDR2 YYNGEE. Between the trimmed V and J ends, which lost 3 bases and 0 bases, there was a span of 13 bases. CDR3 length: 16 amino acids.

The genes are TRBV5-1 and TRBJ2-1; 10 nucleotides agree with TRBD2. This CDR3 has 15 amino acids. Germline V lookup: CDR1 SGHRS, CDR2 YFSETQ. Trimming removed 0 bases from V and 6 bases from J; junction bases left unmatched: 3. The CDR3 here is CASSLDLAGVNEQFF. As DNA, the CDR3 is TGCGCCAGCAGCTTGGACCTAGCGGGAGTCAATGAGCAGTTCTTC. Drawing the rest from reference TRBV5-1 and TRBJ2-1, the complete variable domain is KAGVTQTPRYLIKTRGQQVTLSCSPISGHRSVSWYQQTPGQGLQFLFEYFSETQRNKGNFPGRFSGRQFSNSRSEMNVSTLELGDSALYLCASSLDLAGVNEQFFGPGTRLTVL.

This rearrangement joins TRBV19 to TRBJ2-1, with D unresolved. V was cut by 4 bases and J by 4 bases, with 11 bases left in between. Germline-derived CDR1 and CDR2 are LNHDA and SQIVND (reference sequence). The CDR3 is 14 amino acids. In nucleotides, the CDR3 is TGTGCCAGTAGTACCGAGGATGGATACAATGAGCAGTTCTTC. This gives the protein CASSTEDGYNEQFF.

This chain joins TRBV4-1 and TRBJ2-3; a weak D match, TRBD2 (5 bases). From germline, CDR1 is MGHRA and CDR2 YSYEKL. This CDR3 has 15 amino acids. V shed 4 bases and J shed 0 bases, with 11 bases lying between them. CDR3 nucleotide sequence: TGCGCCAGCAGCCTCGACGGGGTTAGCACAGATACGCAGTATTTT. Its protein is CASSLDGVSTDTQYF.

V and J are TRBV10-3 and TRBJ2-5; 14 bases align to TRBD2. Germline CDR1 ENHRY, CDR2 SYGVKD. Trimming at V came to 8 bases and at J to 5 bases, leaving 1 base not matched to a gene. This CDR3 has 13 amino acids. The CDR3 sequence is CAIGLAGGETQYF. The DNA of the CDR3 is TGTGCCATCGGACTAGCGGGAGGTGAGACCCAGTACTTC.

The chain is built from TRBV28 and TRBJ2-1; TRBD1 agrees at 7 bases. CDR3 size: 15 residues. The germline CDR1 and CDR2 sequences are MDHEN and SYDVKM. Trimming cost V 6 bases and J 3 bases; bases outside gene matches: 8. The CDR3 loop reads CASSPDRVFYNEQFF. CDR3 coding DNA: TGTGCCAGCAGCCCTGACAGGGTCTTCTACAATGAGCAGTTCTTC.

The V and J genes are TRBV5-8 and TRBJ1-2, with TRBD1 matching over 8 bases. Per the germline V gene, CDR1 is SGHTS and CDR2 is YDEGEE. V lost 4 bases, J lost 4 bases, and 6 bases stayed unmatched. CDR3 length: 14 residues. CDR3 protein: CASSPSGTGYGYTF. The CDR3 nucleotides read TGTGCCAGCAGCCCAAGCGGGACAGGCTATGGCTACACCTTC. The full variable domain, rest sourced from reference TRBV5-8 and TRBJ1-2, is EAGVTQSPTHLIKTRGQQATLRCSPISGHTSVYWYQQALGLGLQFLLWYDEGEERNRGNFPPRFSGRQFPNYSSELNVNALELEDSALYLCASSPSGTGYGYTFGSGTRLTVV.

This clone was seen only a few times. The V gene is TRBV3-1 (or the pseudogene TRBV3-2), the J gene TRBJ2-2; 10 nucleotides match TRBD1. The germline V gene encodes CDR1 LGHDT and CDR2 YNNKEL (reference sequence). J lost 4 bases, V lost 8 bases, and 4 bases had no gene match. The CDR3 is 14 residues long. The CDR3: CASAGTGVTGELFF. CDR3 sequence (DNA): TGTGCCAGCGCCGGGACAGGGGTCACCGGGGAGCTGTTTTTT.

The CDR3 DNA reads as TGTGCCAGCAGCTTAAGGAGTCGGTTCCCGGTAAATAATTCACCCCTCCACTTT. Translated, it gives CASSLRSRFPVNNSPLHF. The chain recombines TRBV11-2 with TRBJ1-6; D uncertain. Germline CDR1 is SGHAT and CDR2 is FQNNGV. Trimming left V 2 bases short and J 5 bases short, with 19 bases between. This CDR3 region has 18 residues.

CDR3 loop: CASGGEGTGHFGNTIYF. The CDR3 DNA reads TGTGCTAGTGGTGGGGAGGGGACAGGGCATTTTGGAAACACCATATATTTT. The chain is built from TRBV12-5 and TRBJ1-3, with 9 bases matching TRBD1. Germline CDR1 is LGHNT and CDR2 is FRNRAP. The CDR3 consists of 17 residues. J lost 3 bases, V lost 5 bases, and 11 bases had no gene match.

In its sample, this clone was seen once. This chain joins TRBV29-1 and TRBJ2-5; 8 bases align to TRBD2. V lost 7 bases, J lost 9 bases, and 13 bases stayed unmatched. This CDR3 contains 13 residues. Germline CDR1 is SQVTM and CDR2 is ANQGSEA. The CDR3 loop is CSAGSGVLGSQYF. The CDR3 DNA reads as TGCAGCGCAGGTAGCGGGGTTCTTGGGTCCCAGTACTTC.